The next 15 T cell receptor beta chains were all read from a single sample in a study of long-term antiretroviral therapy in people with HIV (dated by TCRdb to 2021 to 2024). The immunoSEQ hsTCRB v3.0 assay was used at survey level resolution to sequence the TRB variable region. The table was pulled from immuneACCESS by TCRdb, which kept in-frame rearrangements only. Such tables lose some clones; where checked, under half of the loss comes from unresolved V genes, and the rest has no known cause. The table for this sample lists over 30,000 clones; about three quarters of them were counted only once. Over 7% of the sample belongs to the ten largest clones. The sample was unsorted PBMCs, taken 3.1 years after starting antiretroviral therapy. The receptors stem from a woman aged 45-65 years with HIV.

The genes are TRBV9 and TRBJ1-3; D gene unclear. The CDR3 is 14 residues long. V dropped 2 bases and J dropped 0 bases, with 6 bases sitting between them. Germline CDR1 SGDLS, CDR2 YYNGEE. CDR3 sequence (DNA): TGTGCCAGCAGCGTGACGGGCTCTGGAAACACCATATATTTT. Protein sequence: CASSVTGSGNTIYF. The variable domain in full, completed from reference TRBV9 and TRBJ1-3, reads DSGVTQTPKHLITATGQRVTLRCSPRSGDLSVYWYQQSLDQGLQFLIQYYNGEERAKGNILERFSAQQFPDLHSELNLSSLELGDSALYFCASSVTGSGNTIYFGEGSWLTVV.

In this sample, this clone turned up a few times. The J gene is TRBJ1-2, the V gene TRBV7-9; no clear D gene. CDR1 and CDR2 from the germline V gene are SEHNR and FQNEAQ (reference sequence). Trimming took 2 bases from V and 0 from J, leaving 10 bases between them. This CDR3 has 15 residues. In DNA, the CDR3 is TGTGCCAGCAGCTTACTTCAGGACCCTAACTATGGCTACACCTTC. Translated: CASSLLQDPNYGYTF.

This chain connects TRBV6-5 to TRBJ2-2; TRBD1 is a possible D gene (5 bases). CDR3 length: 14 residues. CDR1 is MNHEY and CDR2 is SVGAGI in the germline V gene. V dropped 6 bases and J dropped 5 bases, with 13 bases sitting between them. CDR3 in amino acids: CASRWQGRTGELFF. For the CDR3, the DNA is TGTGCCAGCAGGTGGCAGGGCCGAACCGGGGAGCTGTTTTTT.

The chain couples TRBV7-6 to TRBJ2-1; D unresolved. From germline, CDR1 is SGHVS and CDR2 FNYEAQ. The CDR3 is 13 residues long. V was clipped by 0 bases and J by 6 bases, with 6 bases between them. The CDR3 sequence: CASSLAPPNEQFF. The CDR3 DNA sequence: TGTGCCAGCAGCTTAGCGCCTCCCAATGAGCAGTTCTTC. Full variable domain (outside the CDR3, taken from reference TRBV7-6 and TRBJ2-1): GAGVSQSPRYKVTKRGQDVALRCDPISGHVSLYWYRQALGQGPEFLTYFNYEAQQDKSGLPNDRFSAERPEGSISTLTIQRTEQRDSAMYRCASSLAPPNEQFFGPGTRLTVL.

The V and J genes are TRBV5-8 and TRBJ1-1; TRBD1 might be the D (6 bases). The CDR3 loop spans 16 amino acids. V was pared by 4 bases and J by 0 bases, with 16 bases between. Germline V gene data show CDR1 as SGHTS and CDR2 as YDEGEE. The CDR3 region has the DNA TGTGCCAGCAGCCGCGGACGGGGGACAATGAACACTGAAGCTTTCTTT. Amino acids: CASSRGRGTMNTEAFF.

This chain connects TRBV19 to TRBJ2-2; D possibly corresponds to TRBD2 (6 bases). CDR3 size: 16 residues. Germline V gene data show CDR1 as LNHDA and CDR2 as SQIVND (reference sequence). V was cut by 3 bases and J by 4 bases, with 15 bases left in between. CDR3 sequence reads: CASSILWGVGTGELFF. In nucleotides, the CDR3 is TGTGCCAGTAGTATCCTATGGGGGGTCGGCACCGGGGAGCTGTTTTTT.

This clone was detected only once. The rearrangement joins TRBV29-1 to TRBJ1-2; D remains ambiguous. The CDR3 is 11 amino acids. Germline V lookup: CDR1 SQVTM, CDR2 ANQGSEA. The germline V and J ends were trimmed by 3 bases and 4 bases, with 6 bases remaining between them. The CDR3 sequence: CSVEGSYGYTF. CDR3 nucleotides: TGCAGCGTTGAGGGATCCTATGGCTACACCTTC.

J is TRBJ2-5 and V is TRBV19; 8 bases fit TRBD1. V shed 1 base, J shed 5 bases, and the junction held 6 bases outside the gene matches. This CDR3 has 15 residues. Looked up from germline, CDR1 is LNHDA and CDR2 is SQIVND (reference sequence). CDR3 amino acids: CASSIAPRGRETQYF. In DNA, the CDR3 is TGTGCCAGTAGTATAGCCCCCAGGGGGCGGGAGACCCAGTACTTC. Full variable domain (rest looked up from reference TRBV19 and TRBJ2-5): DGGITQSPKYLFRKEGQNVTLSCEQNLNHDAMYWYRQDPGQGLRLIYYSQIVNDFQKGDIAEGYSVSREKKESFPLTVTSAQKNPTAFYLCASSIAPRGRETQYFGPGTRLLVL.

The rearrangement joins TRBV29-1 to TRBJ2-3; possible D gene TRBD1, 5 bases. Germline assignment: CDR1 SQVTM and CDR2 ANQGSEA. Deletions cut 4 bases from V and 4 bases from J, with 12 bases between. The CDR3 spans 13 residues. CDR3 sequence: CSVVSGFSDTQYF. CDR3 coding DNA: TGCAGCGTTGTTTCAGGGTTCTCAGATACGCAGTATTTT.

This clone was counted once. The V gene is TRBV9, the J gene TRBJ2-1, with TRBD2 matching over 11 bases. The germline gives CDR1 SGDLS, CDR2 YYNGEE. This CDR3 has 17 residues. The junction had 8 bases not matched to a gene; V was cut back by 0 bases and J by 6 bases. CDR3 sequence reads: CASSVVASGGKSNEQFF. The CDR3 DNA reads TGTGCCAGCAGCGTAGTAGCTAGCGGGGGGAAATCCAATGAGCAGTTCTTC.

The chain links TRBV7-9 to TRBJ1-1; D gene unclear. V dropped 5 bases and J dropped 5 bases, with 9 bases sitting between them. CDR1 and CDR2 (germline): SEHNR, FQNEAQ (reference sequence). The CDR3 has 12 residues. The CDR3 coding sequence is TGTGCCAGCAGCCCGGGTCGAACTGAAGCTTTCTTT. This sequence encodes CASSPGRTEAFF.

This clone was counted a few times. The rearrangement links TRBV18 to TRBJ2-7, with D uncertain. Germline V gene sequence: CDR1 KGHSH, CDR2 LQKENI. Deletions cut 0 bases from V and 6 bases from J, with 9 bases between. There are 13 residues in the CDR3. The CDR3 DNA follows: TGTGCCAGCTCACCACCGGGCCTAGTCGAGCAGTACTTC. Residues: CASSPPGLVEQYF.

The CDR3 bases are TGTGCCAGCAGCTCACAGGGGGCCGACGGGGAGCTGTTTTTT. As protein: CASSSQGADGELFF. V is TRBV7-3 and J is TRBJ2-2, with 9 bases matching TRBD1. The CDR3 has 14 residues. The ends lost 4 bases at V and 7 bases at J; junction bases unmatched: 4. CDR1 SGHTA and CDR2 FQGTGA come from the germline V gene.

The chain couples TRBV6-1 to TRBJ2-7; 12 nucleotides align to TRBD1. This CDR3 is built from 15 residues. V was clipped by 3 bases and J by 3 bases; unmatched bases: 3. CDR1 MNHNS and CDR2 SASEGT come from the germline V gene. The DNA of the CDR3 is TGTGCCAGCAGTGAGGGGACAGGGGGCTTCTACGAGCAGTACTTC. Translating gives CASSEGTGGFYEQYF.

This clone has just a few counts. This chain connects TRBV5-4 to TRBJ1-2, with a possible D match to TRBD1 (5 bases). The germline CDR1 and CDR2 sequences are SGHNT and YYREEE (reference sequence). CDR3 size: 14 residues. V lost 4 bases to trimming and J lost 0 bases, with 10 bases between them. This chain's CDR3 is CASSDSRSNYGYTF. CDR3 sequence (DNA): TGTGCCAGCAGCGACAGCCGTTCTAACTATGGCTACACCTTC.